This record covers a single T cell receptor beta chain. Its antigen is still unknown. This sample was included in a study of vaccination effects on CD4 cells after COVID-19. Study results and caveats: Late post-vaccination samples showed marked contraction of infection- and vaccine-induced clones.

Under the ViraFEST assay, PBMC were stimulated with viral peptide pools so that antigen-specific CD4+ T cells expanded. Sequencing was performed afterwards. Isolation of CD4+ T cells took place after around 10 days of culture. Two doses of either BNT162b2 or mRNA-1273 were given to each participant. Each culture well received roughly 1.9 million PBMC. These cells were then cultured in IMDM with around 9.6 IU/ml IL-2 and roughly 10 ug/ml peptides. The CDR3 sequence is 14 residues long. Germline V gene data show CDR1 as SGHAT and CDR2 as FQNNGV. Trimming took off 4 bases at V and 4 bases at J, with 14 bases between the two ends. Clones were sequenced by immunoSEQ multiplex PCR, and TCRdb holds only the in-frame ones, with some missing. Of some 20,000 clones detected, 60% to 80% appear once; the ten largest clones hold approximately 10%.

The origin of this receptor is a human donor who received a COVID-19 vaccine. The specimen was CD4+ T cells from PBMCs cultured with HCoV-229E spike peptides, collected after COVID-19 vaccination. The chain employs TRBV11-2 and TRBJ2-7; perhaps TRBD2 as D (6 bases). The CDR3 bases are TGTGCCAGCAGCTCTTCCCGGGACTTTTACGAGCAGTACTTC. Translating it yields CASSSSRDFYEQYF.